This note documents a single T cell receptor (beta chain) sequence. Its antigen is unknown. This table comes from immunoSEQ multiplex PCR, and its TCRdb copy is limited to in-frame clones, with some not included. The top ten hold about 11% of the sample, which has 25,000 to 35,000 clones, approximately 76% seen once. Antigen-specific CD4+ T cell clonotypes were called by their expansion after viral peptide-pool culture in ViraFEST. The culture ran for 10 days, and then CD4+ T cells were isolated. Vaccine recipients had no previous SARS-CoV-2 infection; their nucleocapsid antibodies were negative. The data are from a study of vaccination effects on CD4 cells after COVID-19. Germline assignment: CDR1 LNHDA and CDR2 SQIVND (reference sequence). The CDR3 loop spans 20 amino acids. The junction had 14 bases not matched to a gene; V was cut back by 3 bases and J by 0 bases.

The sample here was CD4+ T cells from PBMCs cultured with SARS-CoV-2 spike peptides, taken before COVID-19 vaccination. The sequence came from a human donor who received a COVID-19 vaccine. The chain employs TRBV19 and TRBJ1-4; 9 bases line up with TRBD1. The CDR3 region is CASSILYRGRGGATNEKLFF. For the CDR3, the DNA is TGTGCCAGTAGTATTCTGTACAGGGGGCGCGGAGGTGCAACTAATGAAAAACTGTTTTTT.